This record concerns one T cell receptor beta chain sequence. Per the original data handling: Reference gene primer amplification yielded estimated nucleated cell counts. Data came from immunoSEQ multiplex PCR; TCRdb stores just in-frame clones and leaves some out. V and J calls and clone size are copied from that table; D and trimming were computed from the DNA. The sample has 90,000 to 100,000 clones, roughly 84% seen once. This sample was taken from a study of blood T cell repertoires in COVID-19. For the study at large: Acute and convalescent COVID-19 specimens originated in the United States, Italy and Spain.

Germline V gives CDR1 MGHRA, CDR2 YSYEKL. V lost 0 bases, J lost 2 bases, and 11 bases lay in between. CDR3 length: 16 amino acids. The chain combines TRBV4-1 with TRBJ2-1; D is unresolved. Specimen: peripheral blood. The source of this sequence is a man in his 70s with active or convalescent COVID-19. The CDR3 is CASSQDRLETYNEQFF. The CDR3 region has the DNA TGCGCCAGCAGCCAAGATAGGCTAGAAACCTACAATGAGCAGTTCTTC.